This record looks at one T cell receptor (beta chain) sequence and its context. The data belong to a study of T cell changes during pregnancy in multiple sclerosis. Method: immunoSEQ multiplex PCR; TCRdb's copy keeps in-frame clones and lacks some. The sample has roughly 59,000 clones, around 93% seen once; the top ten hold approximately 3.4%. Trimming removed 4 bases at V and 6 bases at J, with 13 bases between. CDR1 is GTSNPN, CDR2 SVGIG, per germline (reference sequence). The CDR3 covers 12 residues. The material was CD8+ T cells from peripheral blood mononuclear cells, obtained in the second trimester of pregnancy. This chain joins TRBV30 and TRBJ2-7; maybe TRBD1 (5 bases). The sequence was obtained from a female donor with multiple sclerosis, enrolled in a pregnancy study. The CDR3 nucleotides read TGTGCCTGGATGTTTTCTGGGGCCGAGCAGTACTTC. Translated: CAWMFSGAEQYF. The full variable domain, completed using reference TRBV30 and TRBJ2-7, is SQTIHQWPATLVQPVGSPLSLECTVEGTSNPNLYWYRQAAGRGLQLLFYSVGIGQISSEVPQNLSASRPQDRQFILSSKKLLLSDSGFYLCAWMFSGAEQYFGPGTRLTVT.